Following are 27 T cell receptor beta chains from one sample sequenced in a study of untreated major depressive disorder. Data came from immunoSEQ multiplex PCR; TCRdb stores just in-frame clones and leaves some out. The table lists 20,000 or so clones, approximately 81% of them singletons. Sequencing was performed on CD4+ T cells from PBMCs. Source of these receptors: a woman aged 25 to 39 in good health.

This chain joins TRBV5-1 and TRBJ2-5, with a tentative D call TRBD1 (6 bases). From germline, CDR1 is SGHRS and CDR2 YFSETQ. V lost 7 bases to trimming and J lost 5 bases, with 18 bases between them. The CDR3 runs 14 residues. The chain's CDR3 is CASRLRGERETQYF. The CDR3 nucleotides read TGCGCCAGCCGCCTCAGGGGCGAAAGGGAGACCCAGTACTTC.

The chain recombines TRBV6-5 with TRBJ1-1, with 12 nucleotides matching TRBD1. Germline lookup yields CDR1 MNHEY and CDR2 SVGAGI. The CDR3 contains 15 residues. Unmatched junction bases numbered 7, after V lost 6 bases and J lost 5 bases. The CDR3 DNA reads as TGTGCCAGCAGGGGACAGGGGGCGGGGGATACTGAAGCTTTCTTT. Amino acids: CASRGQGAGDTEAFF.

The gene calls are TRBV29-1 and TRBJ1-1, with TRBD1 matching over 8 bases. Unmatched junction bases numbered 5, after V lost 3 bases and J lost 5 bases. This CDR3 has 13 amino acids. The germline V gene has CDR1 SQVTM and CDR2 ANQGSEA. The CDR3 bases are TGCAGCGTTGAGAACAGGGGGAGGACTGAAGCTTTCTTT. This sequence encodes CSVENRGRTEAFF.

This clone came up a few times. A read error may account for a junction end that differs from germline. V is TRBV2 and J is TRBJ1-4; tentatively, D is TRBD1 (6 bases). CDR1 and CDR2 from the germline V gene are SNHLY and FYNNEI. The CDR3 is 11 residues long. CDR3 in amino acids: CASSEWGARTF. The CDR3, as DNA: TGTGCCAGCAGTGAATGGGGGGCACGGACTTTT.

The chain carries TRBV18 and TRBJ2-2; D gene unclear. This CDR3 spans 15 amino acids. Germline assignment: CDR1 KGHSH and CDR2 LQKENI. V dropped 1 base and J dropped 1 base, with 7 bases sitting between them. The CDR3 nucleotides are TGTGCCAGCTCACCACAGGCCGAGAACACCGGGGAGCTGTTTTTT. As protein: CASSPQAENTGELFF.

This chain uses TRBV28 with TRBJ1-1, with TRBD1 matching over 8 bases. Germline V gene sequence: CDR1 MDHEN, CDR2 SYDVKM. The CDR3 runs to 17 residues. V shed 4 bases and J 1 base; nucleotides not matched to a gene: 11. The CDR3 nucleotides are TGTGCCAGCAGTTGGCGGCATCGGACAGGGCCGAACACTGAAGCTTTCTTT. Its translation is CASSWRHRTGPNTEAFF.

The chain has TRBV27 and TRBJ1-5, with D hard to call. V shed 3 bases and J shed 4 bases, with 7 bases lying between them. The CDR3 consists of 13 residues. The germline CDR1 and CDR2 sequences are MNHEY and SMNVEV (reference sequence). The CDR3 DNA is TGTGCCAGCAGTTTCAGGAGTAATCAGCCCCAGCATTTT. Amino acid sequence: CASSFRSNQPQHF.

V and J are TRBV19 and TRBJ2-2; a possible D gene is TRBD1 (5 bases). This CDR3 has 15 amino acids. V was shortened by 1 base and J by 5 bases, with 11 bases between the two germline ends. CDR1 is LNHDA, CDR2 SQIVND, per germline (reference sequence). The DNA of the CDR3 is TGTGCCAGTAGTATAGTTAGGGGTTTGACCGGGGAGCTGTTTTTT. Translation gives CASSIVRGLTGELFF. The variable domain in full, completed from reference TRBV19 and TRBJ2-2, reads DGGITQSPKYLFRKEGQNVTLSCEQNLNHDAMYWYRQDPGQGLRLIYYSQIVNDFQKGDIAEGYSVSREKKESFPLTVTSAQKNPTAFYLCASSIVRGLTGELFFGEGSRLTVL.

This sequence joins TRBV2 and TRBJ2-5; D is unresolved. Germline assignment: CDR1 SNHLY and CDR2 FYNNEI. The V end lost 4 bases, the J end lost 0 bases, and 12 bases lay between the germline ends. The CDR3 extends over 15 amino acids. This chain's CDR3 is CASSVSLANQETQYF. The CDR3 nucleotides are TGTGCCAGCAGTGTGTCTCTTGCCAACCAAGAGACCCAGTACTTC.

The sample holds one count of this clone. CDR3 nucleotide sequence: TGTGCCAGCAGTCCCCGGGGGCCAACTAATGAAAAACTGTTTTTT. Protein product: CASSPRGPTNEKLFF. The V and J genes are TRBV27 and TRBJ1-4, with a tentative D call TRBD1 (6 bases). Germline V gene data show CDR1 as MNHEY and CDR2 as SMNVEV (reference sequence). The CDR3 has 15 residues. V was shortened by 5 bases and J by 0 bases, with 10 bases between the two germline ends. Together with reference TRBV27 and TRBJ1-4, the CDR3 gives the full variable domain: EAQVTQNPRYLITVTGKKLTVTCSQNMNHEYMSWYRQDPGLGLRQIYYSMNVEVTDKGDVPEGYKVSRKEKRNFPLILESPSPNQTSLYFCASSPRGPTNEKLFFGSGTQLSVL.

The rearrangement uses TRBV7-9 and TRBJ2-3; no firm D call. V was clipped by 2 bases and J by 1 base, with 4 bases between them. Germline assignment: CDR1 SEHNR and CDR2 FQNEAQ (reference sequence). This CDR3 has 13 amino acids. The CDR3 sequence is CASSLQGTDTQYF. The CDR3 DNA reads TGTGCCAGCAGCTTACAGGGCACAGATACGCAGTATTTT. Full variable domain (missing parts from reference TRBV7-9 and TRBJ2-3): DTGVSQNPRHKITKRGQNVTFRCDPISEHNRLYWYRQTLGQGPEFLTYFQNEAQLEKSRLLSDRFSAERPKGSFSTLEIQRTEQGDSAMYLCASSLQGTDTQYFGPGTRLTVL.

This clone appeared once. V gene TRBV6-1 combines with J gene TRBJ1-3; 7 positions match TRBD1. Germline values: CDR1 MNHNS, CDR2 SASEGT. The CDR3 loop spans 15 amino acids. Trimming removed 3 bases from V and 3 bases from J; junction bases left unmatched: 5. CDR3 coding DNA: TGTGCCAGCAGTGACGGACAGGCGTTTGGAAACACCATATATTTT. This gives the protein CASSDGQAFGNTIYF.

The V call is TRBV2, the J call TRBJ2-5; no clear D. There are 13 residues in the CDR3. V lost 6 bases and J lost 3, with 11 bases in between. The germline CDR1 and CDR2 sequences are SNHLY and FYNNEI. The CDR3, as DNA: TGTGCCAGCAGCGAGTACGAGGAAGAGACCCAGTACTTC. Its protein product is CASSEYEEETQYF. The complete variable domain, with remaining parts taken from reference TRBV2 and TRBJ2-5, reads EPEVTQTPSHQVTQMGQEVILRCVPISNHLYFYWYRQILGQKVEFLVSFYNNEISEKSEIFDDQFSVERPDGSNFTLKIRSTKLEDSAMYFCASSEYEEETQYFGPGTRLLVL.

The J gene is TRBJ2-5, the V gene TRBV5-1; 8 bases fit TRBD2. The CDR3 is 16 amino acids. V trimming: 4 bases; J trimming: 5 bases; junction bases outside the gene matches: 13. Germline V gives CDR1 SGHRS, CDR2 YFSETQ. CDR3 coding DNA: TGCGCCAGCAGCCCCCGGGTAGCGGGAACTGTGGAGACCCAGTACTTC. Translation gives CASSPRVAGTVETQYF.

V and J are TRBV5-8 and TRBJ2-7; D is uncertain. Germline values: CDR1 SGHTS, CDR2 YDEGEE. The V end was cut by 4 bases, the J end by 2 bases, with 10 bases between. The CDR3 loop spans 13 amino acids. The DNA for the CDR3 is TGTGCCAGCAGCCCTACGGCCGCCTACGAGCAGTACTTC. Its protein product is CASSPTAAYEQYF.

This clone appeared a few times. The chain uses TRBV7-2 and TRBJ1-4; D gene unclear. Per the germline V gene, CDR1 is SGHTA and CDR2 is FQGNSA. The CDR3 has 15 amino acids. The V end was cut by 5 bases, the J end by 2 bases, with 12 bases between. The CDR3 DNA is TGTGCCAGCAGCCCGCGCAGAGGGACTAATGAAAAACTGTTTTTT. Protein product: CASSPRRGTNEKLFF.

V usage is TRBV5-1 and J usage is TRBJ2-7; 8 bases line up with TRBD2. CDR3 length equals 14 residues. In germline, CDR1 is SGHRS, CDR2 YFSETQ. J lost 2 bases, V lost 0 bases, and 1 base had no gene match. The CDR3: CASSLGTSPYEQYF. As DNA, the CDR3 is TGCGCCAGCAGCTTGGGGACTAGCCCCTACGAGCAGTACTTC.

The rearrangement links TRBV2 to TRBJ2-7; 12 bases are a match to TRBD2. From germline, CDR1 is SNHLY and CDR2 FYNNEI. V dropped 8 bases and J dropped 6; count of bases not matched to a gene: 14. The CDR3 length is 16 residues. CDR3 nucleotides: TGTGCCAGCTACGACGAGAATGGACTAGCGGGAAGCGAGCAGTACTTC. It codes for CASYDENGLAGSEQYF.

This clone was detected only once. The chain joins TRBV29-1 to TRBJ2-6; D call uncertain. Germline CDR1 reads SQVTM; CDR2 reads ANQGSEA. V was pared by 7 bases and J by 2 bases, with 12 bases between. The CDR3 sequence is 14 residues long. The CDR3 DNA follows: TGCAGCGGGTTTTTCTACCCTGGGGCCAACGTCCTGACTTTC. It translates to CSGFFYPGANVLTF. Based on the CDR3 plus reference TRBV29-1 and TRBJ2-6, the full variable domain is SAVISQKPSRDICQRGTSLTIQCQVDSQVTMMFWYRQQPGQSLTLIATANQGSEATYESGFVIDKFPISRPNLTFSTLTVSNMSPEDSSIYLCSGFFYPGANVLTFGAGSRLTVL.

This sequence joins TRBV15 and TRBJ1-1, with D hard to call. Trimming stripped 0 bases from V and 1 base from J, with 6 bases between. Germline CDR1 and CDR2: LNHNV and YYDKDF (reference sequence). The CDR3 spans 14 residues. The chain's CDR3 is CATSRDWGNTEAFF. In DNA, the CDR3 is TGTGCCACCAGCAGAGATTGGGGGAACACTGAAGCTTTCTTT.

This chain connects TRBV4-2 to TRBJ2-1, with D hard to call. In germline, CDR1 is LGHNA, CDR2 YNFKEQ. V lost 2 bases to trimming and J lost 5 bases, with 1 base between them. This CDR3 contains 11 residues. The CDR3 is CASSQHNEQFF. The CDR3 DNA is TGTGCCAGCAGCCAACACAATGAGCAGTTCTTC.

The CDR3 sequence is CASSPTPTGDYGYTF. As DNA, the CDR3 is TGTGCCAGCAGCCCAACCCCGACAGGGGATTATGGCTACACCTTC. This chain uses TRBV7-8 with TRBJ1-2; TRBD1 matches at 8 bases. The CDR3 has 15 residues. The germline gives CDR1 SGHVS, CDR2 FQNEAQ. V lost 5 bases and J lost 5; bases outside the gene matches: 10.

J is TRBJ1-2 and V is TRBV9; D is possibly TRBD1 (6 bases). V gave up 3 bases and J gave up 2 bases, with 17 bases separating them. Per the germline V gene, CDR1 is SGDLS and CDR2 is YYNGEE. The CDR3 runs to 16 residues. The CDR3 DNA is TGTGCCAGCAGCGCCGCCAGAGGGGGGGAGAACTATGGCTACACCTTC. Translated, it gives CASSAARGGENYGYTF.

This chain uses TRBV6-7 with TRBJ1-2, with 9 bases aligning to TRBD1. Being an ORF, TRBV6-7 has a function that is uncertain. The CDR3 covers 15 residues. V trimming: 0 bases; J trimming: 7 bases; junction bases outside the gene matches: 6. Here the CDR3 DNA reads TGTGCCAGCAGTTACTCTTCACAGGGGGCTCGTGGCTACACCTTC. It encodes CASSYSSQGARGYTF.

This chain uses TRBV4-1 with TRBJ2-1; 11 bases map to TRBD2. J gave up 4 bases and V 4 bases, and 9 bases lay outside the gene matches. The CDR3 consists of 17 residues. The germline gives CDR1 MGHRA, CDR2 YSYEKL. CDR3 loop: CASSLELSGRAYNEQFF. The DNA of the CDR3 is TGCGCCAGCAGCCTGGAACTTAGCGGGAGGGCGTACAATGAGCAGTTCTTC.

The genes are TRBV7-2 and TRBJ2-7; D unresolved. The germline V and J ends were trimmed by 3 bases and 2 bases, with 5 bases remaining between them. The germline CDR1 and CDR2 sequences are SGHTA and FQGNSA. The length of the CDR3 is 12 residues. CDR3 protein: CASSFSTYEQYF. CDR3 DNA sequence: TGTGCCAGCAGCTTCTCAACCTACGAGCAGTACTTC.

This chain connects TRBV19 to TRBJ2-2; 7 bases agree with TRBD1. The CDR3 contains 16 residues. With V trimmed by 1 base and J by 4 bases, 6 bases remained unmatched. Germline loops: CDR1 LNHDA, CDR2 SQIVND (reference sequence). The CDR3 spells CASSIVETGSTGELFF. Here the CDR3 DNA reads TGTGCCAGTAGTATAGTAGAGACAGGGTCCACCGGGGAGCTGTTTTTT.